Presented here are 14 T cell receptor beta chains from one specimen sequenced in a study of T cell responses to AZD1222 COVID-19 vaccine. Clones were sequenced by immunoSEQ multiplex PCR, and TCRdb holds only the in-frame ones, with some missing. The data show some 150,000 clones, less than 90% seen once. Sample: peripheral blood, taken on day 0 of AZD1222 vaccination. These receptors all stem from an adult in good health.

The chain couples TRBV7-2 to TRBJ2-7, with TRBD2 matching 11 bases. Germline assignment: CDR1 SGHTA and CDR2 FQGNSA. Trimming at V came to 6 bases and at J to 4 bases, leaving 5 bases not matched to a gene. This CDR3 region has 14 residues. For the CDR3, the DNA is TGTGCCAGCAGACTAGCGGGAGATTGGTACGAGCAGTACTTC. Translating it yields CASRLAGDWYEQYF.

The rearrangement joins TRBV24-1 to TRBJ2-5, with 8 bases aligning to TRBD2. V gave up 8 bases and J gave up 5 bases; unmatched junction bases: 12. Per the germline V gene, CDR1 is KGHDR and CDR2 is SFDVKD. The CDR3 runs 15 residues. The CDR3 nucleotides read TGTGCCACCATGGGCGACGGGAGGGCCGATGAGACCCAGTACTTC. Its protein is CATMGDGRADETQYF.

The gene calls are TRBV30 and TRBJ1-6; TRBD1 matches 9 bases. V was clipped by 5 bases and J by 8 bases; unmatched bases: 7. CDR3 length equals 14 residues. Germline V gene lookup returns CDR1 GTSNPN and CDR2 SVGIG (reference sequence). The CDR3 reads CAWSQGARDSPLHF. In DNA form, the CDR3 reads TGTGCCTGGTCACAGGGGGCTCGAGATTCACCCCTCCACTTT.

V is TRBV6-2 or TRBV6-3 and J is TRBJ1-5; no definite D call. Trimming left V 4 bases short and J 2 bases short, with 9 bases between. CDR1 and CDR2 (germline): MNHEY, SVGEGT. CDR3 size: 14 residues. The CDR3 DNA follows: TGTGCCAGCAGTTCCCGACGCGGCAATCAGCCCCAGCATTTT. Amino acid sequence: CASSSRRGNQPQHF.

CDR3 DNA: TGTGCCTGGAGTGGCAGGGTAGGGACCCAGTACTTC. This sequence encodes CAWSGRVGTQYF. The chain carries TRBV30 and TRBJ2-5; maybe TRBD1 (5 bases). Germline V lookup: CDR1 GTSNPN, CDR2 SVGIG (reference sequence). The CDR3 has 12 amino acids. V was shortened by 1 base and J by 7 bases, with 10 bases between the two germline ends.

V usage is TRBV6-5 and J usage is TRBJ1-1; D remains unclear. This CDR3 is built from 13 residues. Trimming removed 6 bases at V and 5 bases at J, with 13 bases between. Germline V gene data show CDR1 as MNHEY and CDR2 as SVGAGI. Here the CDR3 reads CASRSTWQTEAFF. The DNA for the CDR3 is TGTGCCAGCAGGTCAACTTGGCAAACTGAAGCTTTCTTT.

The chain recombines TRBV14 with TRBJ1-2; TRBD1 might be the D (5 bases). V lost 1 base, J lost 7 bases, and 16 bases lay in between. CDR1 SGHDN and CDR2 FVKESK come from the germline V gene. This CDR3 is 15 amino acids long. CDR3 region: CASSQARGTQGGYTF. DNA of the CDR3: TGTGCCAGCAGCCAAGCACGCGGGACTCAAGGTGGCTACACCTTC.

The rearrangement uses TRBV19 and TRBJ1-5, with D possibly matching TRBD1 (6 bases). V lost 3 bases to trimming and J lost 2 bases, with 11 bases between them. In germline, CDR1 is LNHDA, CDR2 SQIVND (reference sequence). CDR3 length equals 15 residues. The CDR3 coding sequence is TGTGCCAGTAGTATGGGAGGGGGAGGCAATCAGCCCCAGCATTTT. Translated, it gives CASSMGGGGNQPQHF.

V and J are TRBV5-1 and TRBJ1-5, with 7 bases matching TRBD1. Germline V CDR1 and CDR2: SGHRS, YFSETQ. The CDR3 spans 14 residues. J lost 7 bases, V lost 0 bases, and 4 bases had no gene match. DNA for the CDR3: TGCGCCAGCAGCTTGGGAGACAGGGACCAGCCCCAGCATTTT. It translates to CASSLGDRDQPQHF. The entire variable domain, with the rest obtained from reference TRBV5-1 and TRBJ1-5, is as follows: KAGVTQTPRYLIKTRGQQVTLSCSPISGHRSVSWYQQTPGQGLQFLFEYFSETQRNKGNFPGRFSGRQFSNSRSEMNVSTLELGDSALYLCASSLGDRDQPQHFGDGTRLSIL.

The V call is TRBV12-2, the J call TRBJ2-3; the D segment call TRBD2 is taken from the table without a DNA check. TRBV12-2 is tagged as a pseudogene. This CDR3 region has 16 residues. The CDR3 here is CASRFFPSGSTDTQYF. The CDR3 region has the DNA TGTGCAAGTCGCTTTTTTCCTAGCGGGAGCACAGATACGCAGTATTTT.

The chain combines TRBV11-3 with TRBJ2-1, with D hard to call. This CDR3 is 15 amino acids long. CDR1 and CDR2 from the germline V gene are SGHNT and YENEEA. V was cut by 1 base and J by 8 bases, with 15 bases left in between. The CDR3 DNA reads as TGTGCCAGCAGCTTAGCGGGCCCGTGGTCGGATGAGCAGTTCTTC. Translation gives CASSLAGPWSDEQFF. The full variable domain, its missing parts supplied by reference TRBV11-3 and TRBJ2-1, is EAGVVQSPRYKIIEKKQPVAFWCNPISGHNTLYWYLQNLGQGPELLIRYENEEAVDDSQLPKDRFSAERLKGVDSTLKIQPAELGDSAVYLCASSLAGPWSDEQFFGPGTRLTVL.

V gene TRBV28 combines with J gene TRBJ1-2, with no clear D. Deletions cut 4 bases from V and 2 bases from J, with 5 bases between. This CDR3 spans 12 amino acids. From germline, CDR1 is MDHEN and CDR2 SYDVKM. CDR3 sequence: CASSYQNYGYTF. As DNA, the CDR3 is TGTGCCAGCAGTTATCAGAACTATGGCTACACCTTC.

V usage is TRBV5-1 and J usage is TRBJ1-2; 8 bases map to TRBD1. Germline CDR1 and CDR2: SGHRS and YFSETQ. The length of the CDR3 is 14 residues. V gave up 0 bases and J gave up 5 bases; unmatched junction bases: 3. CDR3 DNA: TGCGCCAGCAGCTTGGACAGGGGGGGATATGGCTACACCTTC. It specifies CASSLDRGGYGYTF.

V is TRBV19 and J is TRBJ1-6; a possible D gene is TRBD1 (5 bases). The V gene's germline CDR1 is LNHDA and CDR2 SQIVND (reference sequence). The CDR3 consists of 14 residues. Trimming pared 3 bases from V and 10 bases from J, leaving 13 bases between. Here the CDR3 DNA reads TGTGCCAGTAGTATCCTCGTGGGGGAATCACCCCTCCACTTT. It encodes CASSILVGESPLHF. The full variable domain, completed using reference TRBV19 and TRBJ1-6, is DGGITQSPKYLFRKEGQNVTLSCEQNLNHDAMYWYRQDPGQGLRLIYYSQIVNDFQKGDIAEGYSVSREKKESFPLTVTSAQKNPTAFYLCASSILVGESPLHFGNGTRLTVT.